The rows below give T cell receptor beta chains drawn from one sample of a study of CD8 T cells in ankylosing spondylitis. TCRdb re-analysed the 5' RACE reads in MiXCR, keeping a single row per CDR3 protein. The repertoire holds about 30,000 distinct CDR3 sequences, with 5.3% as singletons. The sequencing sample was made of blood, either unsorted or a sorted T cell fraction (not recorded which). The receptor set was obtained from a female donor with ankylosing spondylitis or in good health (not recorded which). Both conserved end residues are part of each CDR3. The D gene is left open where the match is weak. The size field is filled for only some rows; it gives once, few, many or a size class.

V	size	D	J	CDR3	DNA
TRBV9	many	.	TRBJ2-1	CASSVDVLAVYNEQFF	TGTGCCAGCAGCGTAGATGTATTAGCGGTCTACAATGAGCAGTTCTTC
TRBV9	many	TRBD2	TRBJ2-7	CASSVGLAGGRTYEQYF	TGTGCCAGCAGCGTAGGACTAGCGGGGGGGCGAACCTACGAGCAGTACTTC
TRBV7-9	many	TRBD2	TRBJ2-7	CASSLGTSGDEQYF	TGTGCCAGCAGCCTCGGGACTAGCGGCGACGAGCAGTACTTC
TRBV9	.	TRBD2	TRBJ2-3	CASSVAGSGETDTQYF	TGTGCCAGCAGCGTAGCCGGTAGCGGGGAAACAGATACGCAGTATTTT
TRBV9	many	.	TRBJ1-6	CASSVAGDNSPLHF	TGTGCCAGCAGCGTAGCAGGGGATAATTCACCCCTCCACTTT
TRBV9	many	TRBD2	TRBJ2-3	CASSGIGGRTDTQYF	TGTGCCAGCAGCGGTATCGGGGGGAGAACAGATACGCAGTATTTT
TRBV9	medium-sized	.	TRBJ1-1	CASSVRERTEAFF	TGTGCCAGCAGCGTCCGAGAGAGGACTGAAGCTTTCTTT
TRBV9	.	.	TRBJ2-2	CASSVEGTRHTGELFF	TGTGCCAGCAGCGTAGAAGGGACAAGGCACACCGGGGAGCTGTTTTTT
TRBV9	many	.	TRBJ2-2	CASSPLNAGGELFF	TGTGCCAGCAGCCCGCTTAATGCGGGCGGGGAGCTGTTTTTT
TRBV9	many	.	TRBJ2-2	CASSVLSGGTNTGELFF	TGTGCCAGCAGCGTATTATCGGGGGGCACGAACACCGGGGAGCTGTTTTTT
TRBV9	.	.	TRBJ2-2	CASSVAGGNANTGELFF	TGTGCCAGCAGCGTAGCTGGAGGCAACGCGAACACCGGGGAGCTGTTTTTT
TRBV9	many	.	TRBJ2-1	CASSRGAFNEQFF	TGTGCCAGCTCCAGAGGGGCGTTCAATGAGCAGTTCTTC
TRBV9	.	TRBD1	TRBJ2-5	CASSVGVDREETQYF	TGTGCCAGCAGCGTGGGGGTGGACAGGGAAGAGACCCAGTACTTC
TRBV9	.	.	TRBJ2-7	CASSVEDSYEQYF	TGTGCCAGCAGCGTTGAAGATTCCTACGAGCAGTACTTC
TRBV9	few	.	TRBJ2-3	CASSVGVRDTDTQYF	TGTGCCAGCAGCGTAGGCGTCAGGGACACAGATACGCAGTATTTT
TRBV9	many	.	TRBJ1-3	CASSVGPPRSGNTIYF	TGTGCCAGCAGCGTAGGGCCCCCTCGTTCTGGAAACACCATATATTTT
TRBV9	many	.	TRBJ2-1	CASSPQYGAEQFF	TGTGCCAGCAGCCCCCAATACGGGGCTGAGCAGTTCTTC
TRBV9	many	.	TRBJ2-5	CASSLSVGAQTQYF	TGTGCCAGCAGCCTATCGGTTGGGGCCCAGACCCAGTACTTC
TRBV9	medium-sized	.	TRBJ2-6	CASSAGAASGANVLTF	TGTGCCAGCAGCGCAGGGGCTGCCTCTGGGGCCAACGTCCTGACTTTC
TRBV9	many	.	TRBJ2-1	CASSVSHLGDNEQFF	TGTGCCAGCAGCGTGTCCCACCTAGGTGACAATGAGCAGTTCTTC
TRBV9	many	.	TRBJ2-2	CASSVSGAAGGELFF	TGTGCCAGCAGCGTTTCGGGGGCTGCGGGCGGGGAGCTGTTTTTT
TRBV9	many	TRBD2	TRBJ2-5	CASSRAGAKYQETQYF	TGTGCCAGCAGCCGAGCGGGGGCTAAGTACCAAGAGACCCAGTACTTC
TRBV9	many	.	TRBJ2-3	CASSPVRGTDTQYF	TGTGCCAGCAGCCCGGTGAGGGGCACAGATACGCAGTATTTT
TRBV9	many	TRBD1	TRBJ2-1	CASSVVQGAGYNEQFF	TGTGCCAGCAGCGTAGTCCAGGGGGCTGGTTACAATGAGCAGTTCTTC
TRBV9	many	.	TRBJ2-1	CASSVARGNEQFF	TGTGCCAGCAGCGTAGCCAGGGGCAATGAGCAGTTCTTC
TRBV9	many	TRBD2	TRBJ2-2	CASSVDGGGTGELFF	TGTGCCAGCAGCGTAGACGGGGGGGGGACCGGGGAGCTGTTTTTT
TRBV9	many	TRBD2	TRBJ2-3	CASSFSAGGRMDTQYF	TGTGCCAGCAGCTTTTCAGCGGGAGGGCGAATGGATACGCAGTATTTT
TRBV9	many	.	TRBJ2-3	CASSVAAMASTDTQYF	TGTGCCAGCAGCGTAGCAGCGATGGCTAGCACAGATACGCAGTATTTT
TRBV9	many	.	TRBJ1-1	CASSVAIYTEAFF	TGTGCCAGCAGCGTAGCGATCTACACTGAAGCTTTCTTT
TRBV7-2	many	.	TRBJ2-3	CASSVVRLPADTQYF	TGTGCCAGCAGCGTAGTCAGGCTTCCGGCAGATACGCAGTATTTT
TRBV9	many	TRBD2	TRBJ2-5	CASSARLAGGQETQYF	TGTGCCAGCAGCGCCAGACTAGCGGGGGGCCAAGAGACCCAGTACTTC
TRBV9	.	TRBD2	TRBJ2-1	CASSGTGTSGLGEQFF	TGTGCCAGCAGCGGAACCGGGACTAGCGGGCTAGGTGAGCAGTTCTTC
TRBV9	few	TRBD1	TRBJ1-3	CASSARQGAGNTIYF	TGTGCCAGCAGCGCGCGACAGGGGGCTGGAAACACCATATATTTT
TRBV9	many	.	TRBJ2-3	CASSSTTDTQYF	TGTGCCAGCAGCTCCACCACAGATACGCAGTATTTT
TRBV9	many	.	TRBJ2-7	CASSRTPLADSYEQYF	TGTGCCAGCAGCAGAACCCCCTTAGCGGACTCCTACGAGCAGTACTTC
TRBV9	.	.	TRBJ2-5	CASSVGLGSQETQYF	TGTGCCAGCAGCGTAGGGCTCGGCAGCCAAGAGACCCAGTACTTC
TRBV9	many	.	TRBJ2-2	CASSLETRVGTGELFF	TGTGCCAGCTCCCTAGAGACCAGGGTCGGCACCGGGGAGCTGTTTTTT
TRBV9	.	TRBD1	TRBJ2-3	CASSRKEDRVTDTQYF	TGTGCCAGCAGCCGCAAAGAGGACAGGGTAACAGATACGCAGTATTTT
TRBV9	many	.	TRBJ2-1	CASSEMPHALNEQFF	TGTGCCAGCAGCGAGATGCCCCATGCCCTCAATGAGCAGTTCTTC
TRBV9	medium-sized	TRBD1	TRBJ1-6	CASTPDRGESPLHF	TGTGCCAGCACCCCCGACAGGGGTGAATCACCCCTCCACTTT